The present entry profiles one T cell receptor (beta chain) with its context. Its antigen remains unidentified. In germline, CDR1 is GTSNPN, CDR2 SVGIG (reference sequence). The length of the CDR3 is 13 residues. The V end lost 2 bases, the J end lost 3 bases, and 11 bases lay between the germline ends. The sample belongs to a study of a mutant IDH1 vaccine in newly diagnosed glioma. Study in general: First vaccine doses came 4-6 weeks after radiotherapy alone, or with temozolomide cycles. Earlier therapy was either radiotherapy, temozolomide, or both, and most got both. Visits V12 and V13 fell at weeks 35 and 47, respectively. Notes on the study in general: Pseudoprogression seemed unrelated to changes in top peripheral T cell clonotypes.

The table came from immunoSEQ multiplex PCR; TCRdb's copy has only in-frame clones and leaves some out. The sample contains roughly 25,000 clones, more than 75% of which appear only once. Time point reported: week 47, end of study. A single vaccine dose contained 300 ug of mutant IDH1 20-mer peptide, and topical imiquimod was used with it. The sequences come from PBMCs, collected from a glioma patient whose treatment included an IDH1 peptide vaccine. The origin of this receptor is a man between 35 and 55 years old with glioma. Some clones in this sample may be carry-over from other donors' samples. The rearrangement uses TRBV30 and TRBJ2-7; D ambiguous. The CDR3 here is CAWSSSAYYEQYF. CDR3 nucleotides: TGTGCCTGGAGTAGCTCGGCCTACTACGAGCAGTACTTC.